The next 2 T cell receptor beta chains were all read from a single sample in a study of identical twins. TCRdb re-called the 5' RACE reads with MiXCR, one entry per CDR3 protein. The table includes 230,000 or so distinct CDR3 sequences, 6.5% to 9.5% detected once. The data were also submitted as part of a second study, on yellow fever vaccine responses in identical twins.

The sequencing input was CD8+ T cells sorted from blood. Receptor source: a woman aged 18-30 years in good health.

V and J are TRBV6-1 and TRBJ2-1, with D perhaps being TRBD1 or TRBD2 (5 bases each). The CDR3 loop spans 13 amino acids. Germline-derived CDR1 and CDR2 are MNHNS and SASEGT. Trimming left V 6 bases short and J 2 bases short, with 8 bases between. CDR3 in amino acids: CASSWDAYNEQFF. CDR3 nucleotide sequence: TGTGCCAGCAGCTGGGACGCCTACAATGAGCAGTTCTTC.

This clonotype was seen many times. The germline gene is not matched at one end of the junction; a read error may be the cause. The rearrangement uses TRBV12-3 or TRBV12-4 and TRBJ2-1, with 11 bases aligning to TRBD2. This CDR3 region has 15 residues. The DNA of the CDR3 is TGTGCCAGCAGGTTAGCGGGAGGGCCTGGCTATGAGCAGTTCTTC. Amino acids: CASRLAGGPGYEQFF.